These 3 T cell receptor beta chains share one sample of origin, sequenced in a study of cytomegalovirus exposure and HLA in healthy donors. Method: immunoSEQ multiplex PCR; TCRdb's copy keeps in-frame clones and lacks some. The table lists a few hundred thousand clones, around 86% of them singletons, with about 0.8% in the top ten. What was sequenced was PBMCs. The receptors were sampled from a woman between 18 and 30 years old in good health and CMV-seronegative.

CDR3 in DNA: TGCGCCAGCAGCTCCCGGGACTCGGTCTACGAGCAGTACTTC. It yields the protein CASSSRDSVYEQYF. The chain recombines TRBV5-1 with TRBJ2-7; D possibly corresponds to TRBD2 (6 bases). CDR3 length equals 14 residues. Trimming took off 3 bases at V and 3 bases at J, with 13 bases between the two ends. CDR1 and CDR2 from the germline V gene are SGHRS and YFSETQ.

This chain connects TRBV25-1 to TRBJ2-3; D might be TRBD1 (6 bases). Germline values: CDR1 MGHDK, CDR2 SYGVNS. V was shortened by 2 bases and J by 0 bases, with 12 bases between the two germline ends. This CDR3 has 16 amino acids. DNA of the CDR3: TGTGCCAGCAGTGAAGGGTTCGGGACAAGCACAGATACGCAGTATTTT. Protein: CASSEGFGTSTDTQYF.

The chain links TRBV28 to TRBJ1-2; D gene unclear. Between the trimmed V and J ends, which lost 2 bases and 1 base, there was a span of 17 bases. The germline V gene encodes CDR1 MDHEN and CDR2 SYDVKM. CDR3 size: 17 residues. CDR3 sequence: CASSLELSAAHNYGYTF. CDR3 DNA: TGTGCCAGCAGTTTAGAGCTCTCCGCCGCCCATAACTATGGCTACACCTTC.